The clone carrying this T cell receptor beta chain was seen a few times. The sample is drawn from a study of response to subunit inactivated influenza vaccine. TCRdb analysed the RT-PCR reads with MiXCR anew, one entry per CDR3 protein. The sample lists roughly 710,000 distinct CDR3 sequences, 13% to 15% occurring once. Trimming pared 5 bases from V and 0 bases from J, leaving 14 bases between. The CDR3 runs 16 residues. CDR1 and CDR2 (germline): MNHEY, SMNVEV (reference sequence). Source: PBMCs from blood, taken 14 to 15 days before vaccination. This rearrangement joins TRBV27 to TRBJ2-1; D gene uncertain. The sequence came from a man aged 45-65 years who received an inactivated influenza vaccine. CDR3 residues: CASSKIRAASYNEQFF. The CDR3 nucleotides read TGTGCCAGCAGTAAAATACGCGCGGCCTCCTACAATGAGCAGTTCTTC.